This T cell receptor (beta chain) was captured in a study of T cells in Graves' hyperthyroidism and ophthalmopathy. If no ophthalmopathy progression occurred within 18 months, Graves' hyperthyroidism was stable. Uncontrolled infections, other autoimmune diseases, pregnancy or lactation led to exclusion of patients. V gave up 5 bases and J gave up 5 bases, with 16 bases separating them. The CDR3 spans 15 residues. Germline V CDR1 and CDR2: DFQATT, SNEGSKA (reference sequence). Amplification yielded TCR beta CDR3 regions, with RNA transcripts as the source. The HTBI set primed first-round TCR CDR3 RT-PCR. TCRdb analysed the multiplex PCR reads with MiXCR anew, one entry per CDR3 protein. Of about 350,000 distinct CDR3 sequences in the sample, about 15% were seen once. This clonotype was counted many times.

The TCR sequence derives from a woman aged 25-40 years with Graves' hyperthyroidism. The sequenced sample consisted of blood. This chain connects TRBV20-1 to TRBJ2-6; D is ambiguous. The chain's CDR3 is CSAFQAEPWANVLTF. CDR3 DNA: TGCAGTGCTTTCCAGGCAGAGCCCTGGGCCAACGTCCTGACTTTC.